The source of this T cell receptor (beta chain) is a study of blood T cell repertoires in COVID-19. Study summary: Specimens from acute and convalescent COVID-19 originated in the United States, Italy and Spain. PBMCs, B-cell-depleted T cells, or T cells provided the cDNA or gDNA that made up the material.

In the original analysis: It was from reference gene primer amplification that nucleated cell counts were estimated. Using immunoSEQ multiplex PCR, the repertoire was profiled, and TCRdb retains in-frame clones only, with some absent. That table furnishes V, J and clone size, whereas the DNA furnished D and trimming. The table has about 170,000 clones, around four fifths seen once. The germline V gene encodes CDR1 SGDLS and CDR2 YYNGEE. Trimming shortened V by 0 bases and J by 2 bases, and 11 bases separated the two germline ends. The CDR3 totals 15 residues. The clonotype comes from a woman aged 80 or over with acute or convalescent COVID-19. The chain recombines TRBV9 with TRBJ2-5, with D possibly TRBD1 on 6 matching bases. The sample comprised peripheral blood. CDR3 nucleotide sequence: TGTGCCAGCAGCGTAGCTTCGACAGGACAAGAGACCCAGTACTTC. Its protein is CASSVASTGQETQYF.